What follows are 15 T cell receptor beta chains derived from one specimen sequenced in a study of monozygotic twins with cystic fibrosis. The method was immunoSEQ multiplex PCR; TCRdb's version includes in-frame clones alone and lacks a portion of them. The sample holds around 23,000 clones, around 90% seen once. Sequencing was done on a sample of blood. The receptor set was obtained from a girl aged 2 to 9 with cystic fibrosis.

This chain links TRBV28 with TRBJ2-1, with a possible D match to TRBD2 (6 bases). The germline V gene has CDR1 MDHEN and CDR2 SYDVKM. This CDR3 comprises 17 residues. The V gene lost 3 bases and the J gene lost 4 bases, with 19 bases spanning the gap. This CDR3 is CASSFLTGTSPYNEQFF. The CDR3 DNA is TGTGCCAGCAGTTTCTTGACTGGGACTTCTCCGTACAATGAGCAGTTCTTC.

The count of this clone is one. The rearrangement joins TRBV11-2 to TRBJ1-2, with unresolved D. From germline, CDR1 is SGHAT and CDR2 FQNNGV. Trimming shortened V by 0 bases and J by 8 bases, and 19 bases separated the two germline ends. CDR3 size: 16 residues. The DNA for the CDR3 is TGTGCCAGCAGCTTAGAGATGGAAACAGCCCAAGGGGGCTACACCTTC. Translating it yields CASSLEMETAQGGYTF.

The chain combines TRBV6-5 with TRBJ1-1; 7 bases line up with TRBD1. Germline lookup yields CDR1 MNHEY and CDR2 SVGAGI. The CDR3 has 16 amino acids. V trimming: 1 base; J trimming: 0 bases; junction bases outside the gene matches: 5. CDR3 region: CASSYYRTGMNTEAFF. The DNA of the CDR3 is TGTGCCAGCAGTTACTACCGGACAGGTATGAACACTGAAGCTTTCTTT.

The V gene is TRBV27, the J gene TRBJ2-7; D tentatively reads TRBD1 or TRBD2 (5 bases each). Germline V lookup: CDR1 MNHEY, CDR2 SMNVEV (reference sequence). The germline V and J ends were trimmed by 2 bases and 3 bases, with 14 bases remaining between them. The length of the CDR3 is 15 residues. CDR3 nucleotides: TGTGCCAGCAGTTTAGACGGGGCCTTCATCTACGAGCAGTACTTC. Encoded protein: CASSLDGAFIYEQYF.

V is TRBV6-5 and J is TRBJ1-1; D not certain. V was clipped by 0 bases and J by 2 bases, with 10 bases between them. The length of the CDR3 is 15 residues. Looked up from germline, CDR1 is MNHEY and CDR2 is SVGAGI. The CDR3 DNA reads TGTGCCAGCAGTTACTCAGTTTTTGATAACACTGAAGCTTTCTTT. Translated, it gives CASSYSVFDNTEAFF.

This clone was seen only once. This chain uses TRBV29-1 with TRBJ2-7; 7 nucleotides match TRBD1. This CDR3 is built from 12 residues. V lost 4 bases, J lost 4 bases, and 4 bases stayed unmatched. Germline lookup yields CDR1 SQVTM and CDR2 ANQGSEA. The CDR3 bases are TGCAGCGTTGGGCAGGGGGTATACGAGCAGTACTTC. Translated: CSVGQGVYEQYF.

The CDR3 spells CASSFGGLYGYTF. In DNA form, the CDR3 reads TGTGCCAGCAGCTTCGGGGGGCTCTATGGCTACACCTTC. The chain carries TRBV5-6 and TRBJ1-2; D may be TRBD1 (6 bases). The V end lost 2 bases, the J end lost 4 bases, and 9 bases lay between the germline ends. CDR1 is SGHDT, CDR2 YYEEEE, per germline. The CDR3 covers 13 residues.

This chain connects TRBV5-6 to TRBJ2-5; a weak D match, TRBD1 (5 bases). The CDR3 is 14 residues long. The ends were cut back, 4 bases at V and 5 bases at J, with 15 bases in the middle. From germline, CDR1 is SGHDT and CDR2 YYEEEE. The CDR3 protein is CASSPSRVWETQYF. As DNA, the CDR3 is TGTGCCAGCAGCCCGTCCAGGGTGTGGGAGACCCAGTACTTC.

In its sample, this clone was seen once. The chain has TRBV6-6 and TRBJ1-2; tentative D call: TRBD1 (6 bases). CDR3 length: 14 amino acids. Germline-derived CDR1 and CDR2 are MNHNY and SVGAGI (reference sequence). Trimming cost V 5 bases and J 6 bases, with 16 bases left between them. The CDR3: CASSTVGGINGYTF. The CDR3 DNA reads TGTGCCAGCAGTACTGTAGGGGGGATCAATGGCTACACCTTC.

The chain recombines TRBV7-9 with TRBJ1-2; D possibly corresponds to TRBD1 (6 bases). Germline V gives CDR1 SEHNR, CDR2 FQNEAQ (reference sequence). This CDR3 contains 14 residues. V was pared by 5 bases and J by 4 bases, with 14 bases between. As DNA, the CDR3 is TGTGCCAGCAGCCCCGACAGGACCTTCTATGGCTACACCTTC. Amino acid sequence: CASSPDRTFYGYTF.

This rearrangement joins TRBV30 to TRBJ1-1; tentative D call: TRBD1 (6 bases). Trimming stripped 3 bases from V and 7 bases from J, with 18 bases between. The CDR3 contains 14 residues. In germline, CDR1 is GTSNPN, CDR2 SVGIG (reference sequence). The CDR3 here is CAWSRGVDRGEAFF. In DNA form, the CDR3 reads TGTGCCTGGAGCAGGGGCGTCGATAGGGGTGAAGCTTTCTTT.

The rearrangement links TRBV27 to TRBJ2-3; 14 nucleotides match TRBD2. The CDR3 sequence is 16 residues long. V lost 6 bases to trimming and J lost 6 bases; unmatched junction nucleotides: 8. CDR1 and CDR2 from the germline V gene are MNHEY and SMNVEV (reference sequence). The CDR3 reads CASRHRTSGGIDTQYF. Written as DNA, the CDR3 is TGTGCCAGCAGACATAGGACTAGCGGGGGGATCGATACGCAGTATTTT.

The chain couples TRBV7-2 to TRBJ1-2; D is possibly TRBD1 (6 bases). CDR1 and CDR2 (germline): SGHTA, FQGNSA. There are 15 residues in the CDR3. The V and J ends lost 5 bases and 5 bases respectively, with 18 bases between them. CDR3 region: CASSLGPWGPYGYTF. The CDR3 DNA is TGTGCCAGCAGCCTCGGACCTTGGGGGCCATATGGCTACACCTTC.

CDR3 DNA sequence: TGTGCCATCAGTGGGTCTAGCGGGGGTACAGATACGCAGTATTTT. Its translation is CAISGSSGGTDTQYF. This chain joins TRBV10-3 and TRBJ2-3, with TRBD2 identical over 10 bases. CDR3 size: 15 residues. V was clipped by 4 bases and J by 3 bases; unmatched bases: 4. CDR1 is ENHRY and CDR2 is SYGVKD in the germline V gene.

The rearrangement joins TRBV7-2 to TRBJ2-3; 7 bases fit TRBD2. With V trimmed by 4 bases and J by 2 bases, 6 bases remained unmatched. In germline, CDR1 is SGHTA, CDR2 FQGNSA. This CDR3 is 15 amino acids long. CDR3 nucleotide sequence: TGTGCCAGCAGCTGGAGGGGAGGGGACACAGATACGCAGTATTTT. Encoded protein: CASSWRGGDTDTQYF.